One sample yielded the 25 T cell receptor beta chains listed below, sequenced in a study of T cells after yellow fever vaccination. Each CDR3 protein gets one entry after TCRdb re-called the 5' RACE reads with MiXCR. The data hold about 180,000 distinct CDR3 sequences, with 5.5% to 8% observed a single time. The sequencing here drew on CD4+ T cells sorted from PBMCs, taken on the day of the first yellow fever vaccination. The receptors originated from a man aged 18 to 35 who received the YFV17D yellow fever vaccine.

CDR3 DNA sequence: TGTGCCAGCAGTGAAAGCCTGATCTCTGGGGCCAACGTCCTGACTTTC. Translated, it gives CASSESLISGANVLTF. The chain employs TRBV25-1 and TRBJ2-6; no reliable D call. V was pared by 2 bases and J by 0 bases, with 8 bases between. This CDR3 comprises 16 residues. CDR1 MGHDK and CDR2 SYGVNS come from the germline V gene.

This clonotype has just a few counts. This chain joins TRBV3-1 and TRBJ2-2; D may be TRBD2 (5 bases). V dropped 5 bases and J dropped 0 bases, with 13 bases sitting between them. Per germline, CDR1 LGHDT and CDR2 YNNKEL (reference sequence). This CDR3 contains 16 residues. Written as DNA, the CDR3 is TGTGCCAGCAGCTACTGGACTCCCGCGAACACCGGGGAGCTGTTTTTT. It specifies CASSYWTPANTGELFF.

This clonotype has only a few counts. This chain links TRBV18 with TRBJ1-2; D unresolved. Germline V gene data show CDR1 as KGHSH and CDR2 as LQKENI. The CDR3 is 12 amino acids. Between the trimmed V and J ends, which lost 3 bases and 8 bases, there was a span of 10 bases. CDR3 sequence (DNA): TGTGCCAGCTCACCGTATGGAGGAGGCTACACCTTC. It translates to CASSPYGGGYTF.

The chain recombines TRBV9 with TRBJ1-1, with D perhaps TRBD1 (6 bases). The CDR3 is 15 amino acids. V was pared by 2 bases and J by 4 bases, with 15 bases between. Germline values: CDR1 SGDLS, CDR2 YYNGEE. The CDR3 here is CASSVVLGACTEAFF. CDR3 nucleotide sequence: TGTGCCAGCAGCGTCGTTTTGGGGGCCTGCACTGAAGCTTTCTTT.

This clonotype was seen only a few times. The chain couples TRBV7-2 to TRBJ2-5; D could derive from TRBD1 or TRBD2 (6 bases each). The germline V and J ends were trimmed by 5 bases and 1 base, with 17 bases remaining between them. CDR3 length: 16 amino acids. The V gene's germline CDR1 is SGHTA and CDR2 FQGNSA. The CDR3 nucleotides are TGTGCCAGCAGCCGCCGTAGGGGGGCATTCCAAGAGACCCAGTACTTC. It is translated as CASSRRRGAFQETQYF.

This clonotype was recorded a few times. This chain joins TRBV20-1 and TRBJ2-5, with 7 bases that match TRBD2. CDR1 and CDR2 from the germline V gene are DFQATT and SNEGSKA (reference sequence). The V gene end was trimmed by 0 bases and the J gene end by 2 bases; junction bases not matched to a gene: 9. The CDR3 consists of 16 residues. The CDR3 protein is CSARDWGGKGQETQYF. The CDR3 bases are TGCAGTGCTAGAGATTGGGGAGGGAAGGGGCAAGAGACCCAGTACTTC.

This clonotype was recorded at least ten times. The chain uses TRBV20-1 and TRBJ2-3; D is possibly TRBD1 (6 bases). There are 15 residues in the CDR3. Germline V lookup: CDR1 DFQATT, CDR2 SNEGSKA (reference sequence). The V and J ends lost 5 bases and 3 bases respectively, with 18 bases between them. The CDR3: CSAVPRQAWTDTQYF. The CDR3 DNA is TGCAGTGCTGTACCGCGACAGGCGTGGACAGATACGCAGTATTTT.

This clonotype was observed at least ten times. The chain has TRBV7-3 and TRBJ2-2; no firm D call. This CDR3 is 14 amino acids long. V was pared by 5 bases and J by 4 bases, with 11 bases between. The germline gives CDR1 SGHTA, CDR2 FQGTGA. Written as DNA, the CDR3 is TGTGCCAGCAGCCCGCCTGGCTCCACCGGGGAGCTGTTTTTT. Protein product: CASSPPGSTGELFF.

Comments on this clonotype: A much bigger clone sits one base away, suggesting this may be a read error. This chain links TRBV20-1 with TRBJ2-1; D tentatively fits TRBD1 or TRBD2 (5 bases each). CDR3 size: 14 residues. Trimming stripped 5 bases from V and 4 bases from J, with 15 bases between. Germline CDR1 is DFQATT and CDR2 is SNEGSKA (reference sequence). The CDR3 protein is CSADTGTTYNEQFF. DNA of the CDR3: TGCAGTGCTGACACCGGGACCACATACAATGAGCAGTTCTTC.

In its sample, this clonotype is medium-sized. The chain combines TRBV12-3 or TRBV12-4 with TRBJ2-3, with D unresolved. This CDR3 spans 16 amino acids. V lost 0 bases to trimming and J lost 3 bases, with 13 bases between them. This chain's CDR3 is CASSLALDGVTDTQYF. The DNA for the CDR3 is TGTGCCAGCAGTTTAGCGCTGGATGGGGTAACAGATACGCAGTATTTT.

As for this clonotype: Since a much larger clone is just one base distant, this may be a read error. This CDR3 is CASSPYVQWFSSYEQYF. The CDR3, as DNA: TGTGCCAGCAGCCCCTACGTCCAGTGGTTTAGCTCCTACGAGCAGTACTTC. The chain combines TRBV6-2 or TRBV6-3 with TRBJ2-7; D unclear. The germline V and J ends were trimmed by 6 bases and 0 bases, with 21 bases remaining between them. Germline values: CDR1 MNHEY, CDR2 SVGEGT. The CDR3 has 17 amino acids.

This clonotype was detected a few times. This sequence joins TRBV5-6 and TRBJ2-3, with 10 positions matching TRBD2. From germline, CDR1 is SGHDT and CDR2 YYEEEE. The CDR3 length is 18 residues. V lost 0 bases, J lost 2 bases, and 9 bases stayed unmatched. In nucleotides, the CDR3 is TGTGCCAGCAGCTTGGCGGCTAGCGGGGGCCTTCTCACAGATACGCAGTATTTT. This translates into CASSLAASGGLLTDTQYF.

The V call is TRBV19, the J call TRBJ1-1; TRBD1 is a possible D gene (5 bases). The V gene lost 5 bases and the J gene lost 6 bases, with 13 bases spanning the gap. Germline loops: CDR1 LNHDA, CDR2 SQIVND (reference sequence). CDR3 length: 13 amino acids. The chain's CDR3 is CASSATQGAEAFF. DNA for the CDR3: TGTGCCAGTAGTGCGACTCAAGGGGCTGAAGCTTTCTTT.

This clonotype has at least ten counts. V and J are TRBV5-1 and TRBJ1-1, with 11 bases aligning to TRBD1. This CDR3 contains 13 residues. Germline trimming cut 7 bases from V and 5 bases from J; bases unmatched to any gene: 4. CDR1 is SGHRS and CDR2 is YFSETQ in the germline V gene. The CDR3 here is CASGQGAGTEAFF. As DNA, the CDR3 is TGCGCCAGCGGACAGGGGGCTGGGACTGAAGCTTTCTTT.

This chain uses TRBV6-5 with TRBJ2-1; D unresolved. Germline CDR1 MNHEY, CDR2 SVGAGI. This CDR3 is 14 amino acids long. The V end lost 9 bases, the J end lost 7 bases, and 19 bases lay between the germline ends. DNA for the CDR3: TGTGCCAGTAATGGCTATGGGGTGGGAAATGAGCAGTTCTTC. This sequence encodes CASNGYGVGNEQFF.

There are many counts of this clonotype. The genes are TRBV28 and TRBJ2-2; 7 bases align to TRBD2. V lost 8 bases and J lost 3; bases outside the gene matches: 3. The CDR3 sequence is 13 residues long. Germline V gene lookup returns CDR1 MDHEN and CDR2 SYDVKM. DNA for the CDR3: TGTGCCAGCGCCCGGGGGGACACCGGGGAGCTGTTTTTT. Translation gives CASARGDTGELFF.

This clonotype was recorded many times. The chain combines TRBV4-3 with TRBJ2-5; perhaps TRBD2 as D (5 bases). Germline V gene lookup returns CDR1 LGHNA and CDR2 YSLEER. There are 14 residues in the CDR3. Trimming removed 1 base from V and 5 bases from J, with 11 bases in between. The CDR3 is CASSQVGGSETQYF. The CDR3 region has the DNA TGCGCCAGCAGCCAAGTTGGAGGCTCGGAGACCCAGTACTTC.

The rearrangement joins TRBV24-1 to TRBJ2-1; 7 bases map to TRBD1. Germline V gene data show CDR1 as KGHDR and CDR2 as SFDVKD. The CDR3 covers 16 residues. V shed 4 bases, J shed 4 bases, and the junction held 9 bases outside the gene matches. The CDR3 protein is CATSDSTGDSYNEQFF. The CDR3, as DNA: TGTGCCACCAGTGACTCTACAGGGGATAGTTACAATGAGCAGTTCTTC.

The J gene is TRBJ1-2, the V gene TRBV5-1; TRBD1 matches at 7 bases. Germline CDR1 SGHRS, CDR2 YFSETQ. V lost 4 bases and J lost 6; bases outside the gene matches: 12. The CDR3 runs to 15 residues. The CDR3 nucleotides read TGCGCCAGCAGCGAGCCGGGACAGTCTTGGGATGGCTACACCTTC. It is translated as CASSEPGQSWDGYTF.

The V call is TRBV4-3, the J call TRBJ1-6; D is possibly TRBD1 (5 bases). Germline V gene lookup returns CDR1 LGHNA and CDR2 YSLEER. V was trimmed by 0 bases and J by 10 bases, leaving 13 bases between them. The CDR3 spans 15 residues. The CDR3 protein is CASSQDGAGTSPLHF. The CDR3 nucleotides read TGCGCCAGCAGCCAAGATGGCGCAGGGACCTCACCCCTCCACTTT.

This clonotype was counted only a few times. The chain joins TRBV5-1 to TRBJ2-1; D may be TRBD1 (6 bases). Germline CDR1 SGHRS, CDR2 YFSETQ. The CDR3 is made up of 15 amino acids. V gave up 3 bases and J gave up 2 bases, with 12 bases separating them. This CDR3 reads CASSWTEKAYNEQFF. CDR3 DNA sequence: TGCGCCAGCAGCTGGACAGAGAAGGCCTACAATGAGCAGTTCTTC.

This clonotype was counted only a few times. This CDR3 is CASSTAGASNQPQHF. The CDR3 nucleotides read TGTGCCAGCTCCACCGCGGGGGCAAGCAATCAGCCCCAGCATTTT. This rearrangement joins TRBV18 to TRBJ1-5, with a weak D call TRBD1 (6 bases). Germline CDR1 and CDR2: KGHSH and LQKENI. V was trimmed by 6 bases and J by 1 base, leaving 13 bases between them. This CDR3 comprises 15 residues.

This clonotype showed up just a few times. The chain carries TRBV24-1 and TRBJ2-5, with 7 positions matching TRBD2. The length of the CDR3 is 13 residues. Germline V gives CDR1 KGHDR, CDR2 SFDVKD. Trimming cost V 9 bases and J 5 bases; bases outside gene matches: 8. The CDR3 coding sequence is TGTGCCACCGCGGCGGGGGTAGAGGAGACCCAGTACTTC. Translated, it gives CATAAGVEETQYF.

This clonotype was picked up many times. V and J are TRBV6-5 and TRBJ2-3; TRBD2 aligns across 9 bases. This CDR3 region has 17 residues. From germline, CDR1 is MNHEY and CDR2 SVGAGI. The V segment lost 4 bases and the J segment 0 bases; nucleotides outside the gene matches: 8. CDR3 coding DNA: TGTGCCAGCAGTTTCTCAGCGGGGGGATATAGCACAGATACGCAGTATTTT. Translated, it gives CASSFSAGGYSTDTQYF.

This chain uses TRBV4-3 with TRBJ2-2; 16 nucleotides match TRBD2. The V gene end was trimmed by 4 bases and the J gene end by 5 bases; junction bases not matched to a gene: 10. Germline assignment: CDR1 LGHNA and CDR2 YSLEER. The CDR3 runs to 19 residues. CDR3 coding DNA: TGCGCCAGCAGCCTCGGGACTAGCGGGGGGGATCTGGGAACCGGGGAGCTGTTTTTT. Encoded protein: CASSLGTSGGDLGTGELFF.